These T cell receptor beta chains were read from a single sample in a study of cytomegalovirus exposure and HLA in healthy donors. Sequencing used immunoSEQ multiplex PCR; TCRdb keeps in-frame clones, though not all of them. The data show 100,000 to 150,000 clones, 65% to 90% seen once. Sample: PBMCs. These receptors originate from a man younger than 35 in good health and CMV-seronegative. CDR3s include the opening cysteine and the closing phenylalanine or tryptophan. A D gene is named only where the DNA matches it firmly. Part of the rows lack a size; the others show once, few, many or a class for expanded clones.

TRBD1 | TRBJ2-5 | TRBV4-3 | - | TGCGCCAGCAGCCCGGGACAGGGGGCGGATGGAGAGACCCAGTACTTC | CASSPGQGADGETQYF
- | TRBJ2-7 | TRBV5-6 | - | TGTGCCAGCAGCCTCCAAGGGACTGGGATATCCTACGAGCAGTACTTC | CASSLQGTGISYEQYF
- | TRBJ2-2 | TRBV9 | - | TGTGCCAGCAGCGGGCAACCGGGACATACCGGGGAGCTGTTTTTT | CASSGQPGHTGELFF
TRBD1 | TRBJ2-5 | TRBV2 | - | TGTGCCAGCAGTGAGACAGGGATATACCAAGAGACCCAGTACTTC | CASSETGIYQETQYF
- | TRBJ1-2 | TRBV5-4 | - | TGTGCCAGCAGCTTGGAGGGGGACTATGGCTACACCTTC | CASSLEGDYGYTF
- | TRBJ1-1 | TRBV19 | - | TGTGCCAGTAGTAACTTGAACACTGAAGCTTTCTTT | CASSNLNTEAFF
- | TRBJ2-7 | TRBV6-1 | - | TGTGCCTCTCGTCCGACAGATGACTACGAGCAGTACTTC | CASRPTDDYEQYF
TRBD1 | TRBJ1-5 | TRBV7-8 | once | TGTGCCAGCAGCCGAAATGGGATAGACAGGGCGATGGGTCAGCCCCAGCATTTT | CASSRNGIDRAMGQPQHF
TRBD1 | TRBJ1-5 | TRBV6-5 | - | TGTGCCAGCAGACAGACAGGGAATCAGCCCCAGCATTTT | CASRQTGNQPQHF
- | TRBJ1-2 | TRBV6-5 | few | TGTGCCAGCAGGGAAGAAACAGGGATCTACACCTTC | CASREETGIYTF
TRBD1 | TRBJ1-1 | TRBV19 | - | TGTGCCAGTAGTATTCGTCGAAAGACAGGGGTCTACACTGAAGCTTTCTTT | CASSIRRKTGVYTEAFF
- | TRBJ1-2 | TRBV9 | - | TGTGCCAGCAGCGCCAGTGGGCCTCAGGGTGGCTACACCTTC | CASSASGPQGGYTF
TRBD1 | TRBJ2-7 | TRBV15 | few | TGTGCCACCAGCAGAGACTCCGGGACAGGGTATCACGAGCAGTACTTC | CATSRDSGTGYHEQYF
- | TRBJ2-1 | TRBV11-2 | - | TGTGCCAGCAGCTCCTACAGGGGAGGAGAGCAGTTCTTC | CASSSYRGGEQFF
TRBD1 | TRBJ1-1 | TRBV27 | - | TGCGCCAGCAGTAAACACAGGGGGAACACTGAAGCTTTCTTT | CASSKHRGNTEAFF
- | TRBJ2-7 | TRBV7-8 | once | TGTGCCAGCAGCTTCCGGGACAAAACCTACGAGCAGTACTTC | CASSFRDKTYEQYF
TRBD1 | TRBJ1-3 | TRBV7-8 | - | TGTGCCAGCAGCTTACTCACAGGGGAACTCTCTGGAAACACCATATATTTT | CASSLLTGELSGNTIYF
- | TRBJ2-1 | TRBV10-2 | few | TGCGCCAGCAGTGAGCTAGGCAGCCTAGGAGGTGAGCAGTTCTTC | CASSELGSLGGEQFF
- | TRBJ1-2 | TRBV19 | - | TGTGCCAGTAGCGATAGACCTTCGGCAGGGCCAGGTGGCTACACCTTC | CASSDRPSAGPGGYTF
- | TRBJ1-6 | TRBV27 | - | TGTGCCAGCTGGGCGCGGGGTCGGCCACCCCTCCACTTT | CASWARGRPPLHF
- | TRBJ2-7 | TRBV4-1 | - | TGCGCCAGCAGGGGGACTGGAGCCTACGAGCAGTACTTC | CASRGTGAYEQYF
TRBD2 | TRBJ2-2 | TRBV7-9 | - | TGTGCCAGCAGCTTAGAAAAAGGCGGGAGAAGGGACACCGGGGAGCTGTTTTTT | CASSLEKGGRRDTGELFF
TRBD1 | TRBJ2-5 | TRBV6-6 | - | TGTGCCAGCAGTTACGAGGACAGGGGGGAGACCCAGTACTTC | CASSYEDRGETQYF
TRBD1 | TRBJ1-4 | TRBV29-1 | few | TGCAGCGCGACAGGGGGCGGTGAAAAACTGTTTTTT | CSATGGGEKLFF
- | TRBJ2-7 | TRBV7-9 | - | TGTGCCAGCAGCCACCCAGAGACAGCAACCTACGAGCAGTACTTC | CASSHPETATYEQYF
- | TRBJ1-5 | TRBV19 | - | TGTGCCAGTAGTCGGCGTTGGGCAGAGACGAATCAGCCCCAGCATTTT | CASSRRWAETNQPQHF
- | TRBJ2-2 | TRBV7-2 | - | TGTGCCAGCACATATCGACACGGGGAGCTGTTTTTT | CASTYRHGELFF
- | TRBJ1-6 | TRBV27 | - | TGTGCCAGCAGTCCCCGGGAGTTTAATTCACCCCTCCACTTT | CASSPREFNSPLHF
TRBD1 | TRBJ2-5 | TRBV27 | - | TGTGCCAGCAGTCATTGGGGGACAGGGGGCTTCGAGACCCAGTACTTC | CASSHWGTGGFETQYF
- | TRBJ1-5 | TRBV15 | - | TGTGCCACCAGCAGAGATTCGGCCCAACTAAACTATCAGCCCCAGCATTTT | CATSRDSAQLNYQPQHF
- | TRBJ1-4 | TRBV6-5 | few | TGTGCCAGCAGTTCTCCATCAGGGCTGGAACTGTTTTTT | CASSSPSGLELFF